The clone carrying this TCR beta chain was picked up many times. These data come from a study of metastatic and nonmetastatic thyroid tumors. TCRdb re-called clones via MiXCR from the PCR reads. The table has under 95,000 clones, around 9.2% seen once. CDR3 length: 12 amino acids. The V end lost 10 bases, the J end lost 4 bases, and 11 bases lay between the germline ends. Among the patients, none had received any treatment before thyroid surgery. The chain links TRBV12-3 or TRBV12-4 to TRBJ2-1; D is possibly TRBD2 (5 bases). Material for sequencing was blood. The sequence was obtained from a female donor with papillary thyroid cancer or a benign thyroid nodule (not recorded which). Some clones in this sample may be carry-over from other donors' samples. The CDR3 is CATAGGYNEQFF. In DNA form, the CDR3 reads TGTGCCACGGCGGGCGGGTACAATGAGCAGTTCTTC.